This TCR beta chain derives from a study of T-cell memory formation after mild COVID-19. Employing constant-segment primers, 5'RACE generated TCR alpha and TCR beta cDNA libraries bearing sample barcodes and UMIs. TCRdb reprocessed the 5' RACE reads via MiXCR and lists one record per CDR3 protein. The sample yields 300,000 to 350,000 distinct CDR3 sequences, 14% seen once. Study-level findings and limits: Clones contracting across day 15 to 85 had a balanced CD4/CD8 profile; later expanding clones leaned CD4+.

This clonotype was detected only once. The antigen is unknown. Germline lookup yields CDR1 DFQATT and CDR2 SNEGSKA (reference sequence). V lost 8 bases and J lost 7, with 18 bases in between. The CDR3 is 13 residues long. The sequence came from a man younger than 30 who had mild COVID-19 (a few samples of this study predate the infection). Cell type and time point are not known. J is TRBJ2-1 and V is TRBV20-1; D is possibly TRBD1 or TRBD2 (6 bases each). The sequenced material came from PBMCs or a T cell subset sorted from them (not recorded which). The DNA of the CDR3 is TGCAGTCCCTCGGGGGCCAATGATAATGAGCAGTTCTTC. Protein sequence: CSPSGANDNEQFF.